This T cell receptor beta chain was documented in a study of shared clonotypes between healthy human individuals. The study's findings and limits: Four donors held about 4.5% of naive CD4 clonotypes in common. A reduction in generation probabilities was seen for non-shared clonotypes relative to those shared by all four donors. Expectations were that clonotype sharing among donors would be affected by sequencing depth.

CDR3 length equals 15 residues. Germline V CDR1 and CDR2: GTSNPN, SVGIG (reference sequence). V gave up 3 bases and J gave up 0 bases, with 14 bases separating them. This clone was observed a handful of times. What it binds is not known. The sample has other DNA sequences that encode this CDR3 too. Sequencing was at deep level. Assay: immunoSEQ multiplex PCR; the TCRdb copy retains only in-frame clones and omits some. The sample shows roughly 2,300,000 clones, around 90% of them seen only once. The chain couples TRBV30 to TRBJ1-1; no reliable D call. This sequence was found in a man aged 18 to 29 in good health. Some clones in this sample may be carry-over from other donors' samples. Sequencing input: naive CD4+ T cells from PBMCs. Subset in this sample: CD45RA+ positively selected. The CDR3 nucleotides read TGTGCCTGGAGCCCCCGTCGGGGTATGAACACTGAAGCTTTCTTT. Protein: CAWSPRRGMNTEAFF.